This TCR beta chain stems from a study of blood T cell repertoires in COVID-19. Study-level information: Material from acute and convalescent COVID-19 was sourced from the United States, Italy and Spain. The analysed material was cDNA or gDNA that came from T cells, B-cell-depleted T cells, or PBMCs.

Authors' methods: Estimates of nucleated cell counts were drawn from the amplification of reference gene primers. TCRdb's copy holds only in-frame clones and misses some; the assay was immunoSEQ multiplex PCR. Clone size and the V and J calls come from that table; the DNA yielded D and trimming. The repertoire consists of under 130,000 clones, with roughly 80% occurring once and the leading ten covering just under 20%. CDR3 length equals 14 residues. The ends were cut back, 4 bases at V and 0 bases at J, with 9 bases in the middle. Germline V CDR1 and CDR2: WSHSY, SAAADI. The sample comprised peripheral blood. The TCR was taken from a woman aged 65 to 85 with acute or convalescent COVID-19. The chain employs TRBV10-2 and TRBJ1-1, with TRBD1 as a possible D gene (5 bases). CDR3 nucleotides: TGCGCCAGCAGTGTGAAGGACATGAACACTGAAGCTTTCTTT. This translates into CASSVKDMNTEAFF.